This section outlines one T cell receptor beta chain sequence together with its context. Antigen: not known. TCR beta CDR3 region amplification was performed from RNA transcripts. The HTBI set primed first-round TCR CDR3 RT-PCR. MiXCR, run by TCRdb on the multiplex PCR reads, gives a single entry per CDR3 protein. Found here are hundreds of thousands of distinct CDR3 sequences, about a sixth of them singletons; the top ten hold less than 3.5%. The record originates from a study of T cells in Graves' hyperthyroidism and ophthalmopathy. J gave up 6 bases and V 3 bases, and 9 bases lay outside the gene matches. This CDR3 region has 15 residues. The germline gives CDR1 SQVTM, CDR2 ANQGSEA. Ophthalmopathy cases scored 3 or more on the Clinical Activity Score and 4 or more on NOSPECS grade, with duration below 3 months. Criteria for exclusion of patients were uncontrolled infection, other autoimmune disease, pregnancy or lactation. The authors obtained PBMCs from over 7.5 ml of fresh peripheral blood.

Study results and limitations: The majority of expanded thyroid clonotypes above 0.001 also appeared in blood.

The sequencing sample was made of blood. V and J are TRBV29-1 and TRBJ2-1, with 9 bases matching TRBD1. The sequence derives from a woman aged 40 to 49 with Graves' ophthalmopathy. The CDR3 coding sequence is TGCAGCGTTGACACTGGGACAGGGCGATTCAATGAGCAGTTCTTC. The encoded protein is CSVDTGTGRFNEQFF.